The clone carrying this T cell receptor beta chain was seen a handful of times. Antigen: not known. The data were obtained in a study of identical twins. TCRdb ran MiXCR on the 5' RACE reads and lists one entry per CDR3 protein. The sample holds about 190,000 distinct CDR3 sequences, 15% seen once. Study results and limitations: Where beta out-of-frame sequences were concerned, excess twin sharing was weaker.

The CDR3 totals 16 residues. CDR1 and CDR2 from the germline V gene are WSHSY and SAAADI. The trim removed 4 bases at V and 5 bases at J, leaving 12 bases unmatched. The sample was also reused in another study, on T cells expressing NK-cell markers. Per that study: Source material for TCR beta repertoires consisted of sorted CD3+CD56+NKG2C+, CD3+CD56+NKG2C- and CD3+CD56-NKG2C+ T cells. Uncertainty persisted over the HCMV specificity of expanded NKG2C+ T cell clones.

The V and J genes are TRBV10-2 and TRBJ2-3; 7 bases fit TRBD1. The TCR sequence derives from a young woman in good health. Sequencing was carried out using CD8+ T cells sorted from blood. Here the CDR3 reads CASSGSKGAIGDTQYF. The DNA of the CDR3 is TGCGCCAGCAGTGGTAGTAAGGGGGCCATTGGAGATACGCAGTATTTT.